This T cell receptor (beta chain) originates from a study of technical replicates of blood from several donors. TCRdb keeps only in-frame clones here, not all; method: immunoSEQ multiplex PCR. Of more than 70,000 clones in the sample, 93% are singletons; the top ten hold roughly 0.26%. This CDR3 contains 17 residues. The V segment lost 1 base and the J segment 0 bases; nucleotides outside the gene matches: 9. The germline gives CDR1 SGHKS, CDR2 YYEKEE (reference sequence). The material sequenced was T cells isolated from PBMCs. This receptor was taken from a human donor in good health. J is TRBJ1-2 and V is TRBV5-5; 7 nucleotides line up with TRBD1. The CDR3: CASSLHGMGQTNYGYTF. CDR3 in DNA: TGTGCCAGCAGCTTGCACGGGATGGGACAGACTAACTATGGCTACACCTTC.